This T cell receptor beta chain was identified in a study of T cells in localized non-small cell lung cancer. General observations from the study: Analysis by sequencing included only one tumor region, so heterogeneity remains possible. Overall survival was longer when the density of T cells in the blood was higher. Uninvolved adjacent lung had higher T cell clonality than tumor and all other tissues.

The germline gives CDR1 SGHRS, CDR2 YFSETQ. This CDR3 contains 16 residues. The V end was cut by 2 bases, the J end by 6 bases, with 18 bases between. TCRdb's copy holds only in-frame clones and misses some; the assay was immunoSEQ multiplex PCR. The repertoire holds about 78,000 clones, almost 85% seen once, with 2.5% to 3% in the top ten. Regarding this clone: The target antigen is unknown.

The clonotype was recovered from a man between 35 and 75 years old with stage I lung adenocarcinoma. Sequencing was performed on peripheral blood, taken before any cancer treatment. The rearrangement uses TRBV5-1 and TRBJ1-5; a weak D match, TRBD1 (6 bases). The CDR3 DNA is TGCGCCAGCAGCTTCGGAAAGGGAGGGGGGGGTCAGCCCCAGCATTTT. Translating it yields CASSFGKGGGGQPQHF.